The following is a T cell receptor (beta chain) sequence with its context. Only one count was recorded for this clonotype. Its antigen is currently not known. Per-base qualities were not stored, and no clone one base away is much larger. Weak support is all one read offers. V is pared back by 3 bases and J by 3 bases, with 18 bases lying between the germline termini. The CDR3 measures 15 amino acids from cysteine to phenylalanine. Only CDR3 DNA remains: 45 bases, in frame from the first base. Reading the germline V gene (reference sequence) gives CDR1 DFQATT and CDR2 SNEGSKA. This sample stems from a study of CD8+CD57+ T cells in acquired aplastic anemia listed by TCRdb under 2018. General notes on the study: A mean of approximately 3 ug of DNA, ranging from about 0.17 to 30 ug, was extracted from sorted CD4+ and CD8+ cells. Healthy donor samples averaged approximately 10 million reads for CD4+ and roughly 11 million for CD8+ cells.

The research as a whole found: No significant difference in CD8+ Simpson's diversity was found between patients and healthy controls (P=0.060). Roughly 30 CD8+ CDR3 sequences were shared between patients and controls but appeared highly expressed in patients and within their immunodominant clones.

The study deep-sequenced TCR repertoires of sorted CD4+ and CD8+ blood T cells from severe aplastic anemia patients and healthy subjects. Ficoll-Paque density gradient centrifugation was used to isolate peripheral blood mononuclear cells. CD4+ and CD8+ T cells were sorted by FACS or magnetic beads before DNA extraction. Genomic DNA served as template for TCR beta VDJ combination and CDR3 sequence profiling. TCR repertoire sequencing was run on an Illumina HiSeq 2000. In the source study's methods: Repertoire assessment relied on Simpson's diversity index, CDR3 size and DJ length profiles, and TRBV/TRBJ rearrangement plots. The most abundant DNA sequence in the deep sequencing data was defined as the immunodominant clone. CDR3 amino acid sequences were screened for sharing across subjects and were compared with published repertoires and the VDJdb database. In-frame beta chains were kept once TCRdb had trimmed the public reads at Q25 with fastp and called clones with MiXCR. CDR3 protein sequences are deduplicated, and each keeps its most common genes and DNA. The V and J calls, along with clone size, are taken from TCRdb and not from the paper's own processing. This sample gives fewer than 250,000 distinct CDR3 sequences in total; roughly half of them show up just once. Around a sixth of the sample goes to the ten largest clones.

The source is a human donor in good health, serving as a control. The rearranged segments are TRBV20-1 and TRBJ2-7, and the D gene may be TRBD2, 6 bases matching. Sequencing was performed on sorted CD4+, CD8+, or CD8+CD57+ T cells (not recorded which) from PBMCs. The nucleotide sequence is TGCAGTGCTAGGGGTACGACTGGGAGGAACTACGAGCAGTACTTC. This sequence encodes CSARGTTGRNYEQYF.